This entry concerns a single TCR beta chain. Its target antigen remains unknown. It has no much larger one-base neighbor in the sample; base qualities were not kept. Library method: the immunoSEQ multiplex PCR assay. The multiplex PCR relied on a mix of 60 forward primers for TCR Vbeta segments and 13 reverse primers for TCR Jbeta segments. A multiplex PCR assay on genomic DNA amplified the CDR3 region of rearranged TCR beta genes. The amplified TCR beta libraries were sequenced on the Illumina HiSeq System as 87-base-pair reads. Per the authors' processing: Across the 500 to 700 repertoires, a later analysis counted tens of millions of unique TCR beta chains, about 10 million of which were shared by at least two donors. Raw reads were error-corrected and collapsed into unique sequences by a nearest-neighbor algorithm in which closely related sequences were merged to remove PCR and sequencing errors. To assign V, D and J gene segments, CDR3 sequences were aligned to IMGT reference sequences. For a sequence to be retained, at least a six-nucleotide match to both a V gene segment and a J gene segment was required. Rearrangements were classified as productive when the CDR3 lacked stop codons and remained in frame with V and J, and all other rearrangements were classified as non-productive. CDR3 was defined according to IMGT convention as the region running from the second conserved V-encoded cysteine to the conserved J-encoded phenylalanine. In an earlier analysis of around 570 of the donors, sequences lacking an unambiguous match to a single V gene segment were excluded. An earlier analysis of 550 to 650 of the donors classified V segments as functional when productive rearrangements were above 56.7% and as segregating when the standard deviation between donors was above 5%. A statistical classification framework was built to diagnose cytomegalovirus status from the catalog of TCR beta chain sequences. V and J gene assignment, in a later analysis, came from comparing TCR nucleotide sequences with IMGT/GENE-DB human TR gene sequences. A later analysis assigned CDR3 sequences and most-parsimonious VDJ recombination scenarios with the TCRdist pipeline. In a later analysis, each TCR beta chain was defined by its CDR3 amino acid sequence together with its V-gene family, and reads lacking a unique V-gene family were excluded. As a way to deal with suspected cross-contamination and a sequencing artifact, a later analysis dropped over 550 nucleotide sequences that were highly shared and had low generation probability. In a later analysis, a clonal expansion index was calculated for each public chain from normalized within-repertoire ranks of inferred template counts. Generation probabilities in a later analysis came from a VDJ recombination model fitted to out-of-frame rearrangements, and those results were checked against IGoR. In a later analysis, hypergeometric tests were used to score TCR-TCR, TCR-HLA and TCR-CMV co-occurrence, with a repertoire-size bias correction applied to TCR pairs. To estimate false discovery rates, a later analysis permuted the HLA or CMV assignments 20 times. A later analysis grouped co-occurring TCRs with DBSCAN, adding TCRdist sequence similarity when clustering within HLA-allele-positive subsets. Co-occurrence clustering excluded repertoires with fewer than 30,000 or more than 120,000 public chains, plus five with anomalous nucleotide sharing. What TCRdb holds here is the immuneACCESS table cut down to in-frame rearrangements. Part of the clones is not present; checked against another copy, under half of the missing clones reflect an unresolved V gene, and the others are unexplained. The DNA was the basis for D and trimming; V, J and clone size are from that table. The sample table shows around 150,000 clones, and 80% to 85% are seen once. 2% to 2.5% of the sample is held by the ten biggest clonotypes.

V trim: 6 bases; J trim: 7 bases; unmatched bases: 15. There are 17 amino acids in the CDR3, from cysteine to phenylalanine inclusive. Of all the DNA, just the CDR3 is kept, 51 bases in frame from base 1. The germline V gene (reference sequence) specifies MNHEY as CDR1 and SMNVEV as CDR2. The entry originates in a study of cytomegalovirus exposure and HLA in healthy donors (dated 2017 in TCRdb). About the investigation overall: According to an earlier analysis of around 600 of the donors, 150 million to 200 million T cells yielded approximately 120 million unique TCR beta sequences and approximately 280 Gb of sequence data. An early release covering about 600 HLA-typed donors comprised about 300 gigabases of sequencing data and tens of millions of unique TCR sequences. The genetic ancestry cluster associated with self-reported Caucasian donors included about 84% of the roughly 400 genotyped donors. The study was designed to test whether signatures of past pathogen exposure could be identified by cataloging public T cell receptors. The study profiled the T cell repertoires of around 700 subjects by immunosequencing and related them to cytomegalovirus serostatus. Besides the first cohort of around 670 subjects, a separate validation cohort made up of 120 different subjects was used. The study combined high-throughput TCR immunosequencing, statistical association of individual TCRs with disease status, and machine learning to predict cytomegalovirus infection status. A later analysis re-examined previously published TCR beta repertoires from just over 650 donors and added high-resolution HLA genotyping to investigate patterns of TCR occurrence. In the later analysis, no new phenotypic data were used to find candidate immune exposures; instead, reliance was placed on TCR beta sequences and their occurrence across donors. To decide whether each TCR beta V gene segment behaved as functional or pseudogenic, an earlier analysis of some 580 of the donors relied on high-throughput TCR beta sequencing. Donor age, sex, ethnicity and CMV serostatus were compiled alongside the repertoire data. A later genetic analysis used genome-wide SNP genotypes for about 60% of the roughly 700 donors, treating that subset as a discovery cohort. Every discovery cohort repertoire had been produced on one sequencing platform. Both class I and class II loci were covered by HLA typing, at four-digit resolution. The number of donors typed differed by locus, with 629-630 for A, B, C, DRB1 and DQB1, more than 500 for DQA1, 600 to 610 for DPA1, and around 460 for DPB1. Because of strong linkage in the cohort, five DR-DQ haplotypes were treated as single units for association and clustering. Across some 400 genotyped donors of the cohort, an average of approximately 220,000 unique TCR beta nucleotide sequences per donor were sequenced, and roughly 17% of those sequences were non-productive. The paper as a whole reports these results and caveats: CMV serostatus was the only immune exposure information available for the cohort. Cytomegalovirus status was reported to be diagnosed by the classifier with high specificity and sensitivity in both the original and validation cohorts. In a later analysis, HLA-associated TCR beta chains were found to be more clonally expanded and to have lower generation probabilities than equally common non-associated chains. While some public TCRs were present in many individuals, most TCR sequences turned up only very rarely across donors. Because some donors lacked HLA typing at each locus, the association tests relied only on the typed subset. Linkage disequilibrium might explain the correlated functional status among segregating V segments, but an unknown experimental factor could not be ruled out. A further reported finding was that TCR beta sequences accurately predicted the HLA-A and HLA-B alleles for most subjects in the first cohort. In vitro tests confirmed that a few of the cytomegalovirus-associated TCR beta chains recognize cytomegalovirus antigens. In an earlier analysis of around 600 of the donors, most TCR beta V segments were observed in productive rearrangements about 90% or about 30% of the time, broadly matching IMGT annotations. In the study, 164 TCR beta chains were listed as associated with cytomegalovirus. In a later analysis, most CMV-associated TCR beta chains were found to appear HLA-restricted, with HLA associations seemingly driven largely by CMV exposure. A cluster of highly shared sequence variants was judged likely to represent a technical artifact of the sequencing pipeline. In a later analysis, more than 15,000 TCR beta sequences were associated with specific HLA alleles at a false discovery rate of 0.05. The authors suggested that the approach could potentially be extended to other disease states and immunological phenotypes. Strong co-occurrence of HLA alleles, especially DR and DQ, made assigning TCR associations to individual alleles difficult. According to a later genetic analysis, donors in an Asian-associated ancestry cluster had fewer N-insertions in productive TCRs than the approximately 700-donor mean. Sequencing depth was assumed to be roughly uniform across donors in the presence/absence analyses, though that assumption may not hold. According to a later analysis, TCR association rates differed among HLA loci, with DRB1 alleles showing the most associated TCRs and HLA-C alleles showing the fewest. Some IMGT-functional V segments, including TRBV6-2 and TRBV6-3, could not be distinguished by the 87-base-pair reads and were therefore excluded. Because counts were too low, about 18 rarely observed V segments, including chromosome 9 orphons, were excluded from the earlier analysis of a few hundred of the donors. A later analysis reported that several top co-occurrence clusters appeared linked to parvovirus B19, influenza, CMV and Epstein-Barr virus. The cohort was sequenced for TCR beta chains only, and without alpha or paired-chain data the features that could be detected were limited. In a later genetic analysis, a missense DCLRE1C variant was associated with V-gene and J-gene trimming of TCR beta chains, and the association was replicated in an independent cohort.

In total, approximately 690 healthy bone marrow donors made up the cohort. At the time of sampling, all cohort members were nominally healthy, though unrecorded immune exposures were likely present. The donor tested CMV seronegative, placing the donor among the 350 to 400 seronegative members of the cohort. Every donor gave a peripheral blood sample, and the peripheral blood mononuclear cells from that sample were used for TCR beta sequencing. The Qiagen DNeasy Blood Extraction Kit was used to extract genomic DNA from the blood cell samples. Recombination joined TRBV27 with TRBJ1-6, with TRBD1 matching 7 junction bases. Sequencing was performed on PBMCs. This sequence was found in a boy between 2 and 15 years old in good health and CMV-seronegative. CDR3 protein: CASRRGQARSRNSPLHF. The base sequence is TGTGCCAGCAGACGCGGACAGGCGCGGTCCCGCAATTCACCCCTCCACTTT.